The 9 T cell receptor beta chains below come from one sample, sequenced in a study of blood T cells in healthy people across ages. Alongside a J-beta primer mix, a sample-barcoded 5' primer served in a second PCR lasting roughly 7 to 11 cycles. From the 5' RACE reads, TCRdb called clonotypes with MiXCR, one entry per CDR3 protein. The sample holds around 1,500,000 distinct CDR3 sequences, roughly 28% seen once. The sample comprised blood. The receptors shown here come from a woman aged 25 to 45 in good health.

This clonotype has a handful of counts. The V and J genes are TRBV5-6 and TRBJ2-3; D is undetermined. The CDR3 runs to 16 residues. Per the germline V gene, CDR1 is SGHDT and CDR2 is YYEEEE. The ends were cut back, 4 bases at V and 4 bases at J, with 19 bases in the middle. The CDR3 DNA is TGTGCCAGCAGCGCCACGGACCGCCAATACGCAGATACGCAGTATTTT. Residues: CASSATDRQYADTQYF.

This clonotype was seen a few times. The chain links TRBV11-3 to TRBJ2-1; 9 positions agree with TRBD2. Germline values: CDR1 SGHNT, CDR2 YENEEA. The CDR3 is 14 amino acids. V dropped 1 base and J dropped 8; count of bases not matched to a gene: 3. The CDR3 here is CASSLASGNYEQFF. CDR3 nucleotide sequence: TGTGCCAGCAGCTTAGCTAGCGGGAACTATGAGCAGTTCTTC.

The V and J genes are TRBV14 and TRBJ1-2, with unresolved D. In germline, CDR1 is SGHDN, CDR2 FVKESK. The CDR3 covers 13 residues. The V end was cut by 1 base, the J end by 9 bases, with 12 bases between. CDR3 DNA sequence: TGTGCCAGCAGCCAAGTTCCCGGGTCTAGCTACACCTTC. Translating gives CASSQVPGSSYTF. Based on the CDR3 plus reference TRBV14 and TRBJ1-2, the full variable domain is EAGVTQFPSHSVIEKGQTVTLRCDPISGHDNLYWYRRVMGKEIKFLLHFVKESKQDESGMPNNRFLAERTGGTYSTLKVQPAELEDSGVYFCASSQVPGSSYTFGSGTRLTVV.

The V gene is TRBV20-1, the J gene TRBJ2-1, with a possible D match to TRBD2 (5 bases). Germline V gene data show CDR1 as DFQATT and CDR2 as SNEGSKA (reference sequence). Deletions cut 6 bases from V and 12 bases from J, with 21 bases between. CDR3 length equals 13 residues. CDR3 sequence reads: CSAEGTVTVVQFF. DNA of the CDR3: TGCAGTGCCGAGGGAACGGTTACCGTTGTGCAGTTCTTC.

The chain combines TRBV20-1 with TRBJ2-7; possibly TRBD1 for D (5 bases). Trimming left V 1 base short and J 3 bases short, with 10 bases between. CDR3 size: 13 residues. The germline V gene has CDR1 DFQATT and CDR2 SNEGSKA (reference sequence). The CDR3 region has the DNA TGCAGTGCTAGAGCAGGGAAGTGCTACGAGCAGTACTTC. It specifies CSARAGKCYEQYF.

CDR3 loop: CASRWTQGAGNGYTF. As DNA, the CDR3 is TGTGCCAGCAGGTGGACACAGGGGGCGGGTAATGGCTACACCTTC. The chain uses TRBV6-5 and TRBJ1-2, with 9 bases fitting TRBD1. With 6 bases clipped from V and 6 bases from J, the junction kept 11 bases outside the gene matches. Germline values: CDR1 MNHEY, CDR2 SVGAGI. The CDR3 runs to 15 residues.

The CDR3 region has the DNA TGTGCCTGGGGAAAACAGCGACCTCAGTCCTACAATGAGCAGTTCTTC. Protein: CAWGKQRPQSYNEQFF. This chain connects TRBV30 to TRBJ2-1; D gene uncertain. The length of the CDR3 is 16 residues. Trimming removed 5 bases from V and 1 base from J, with 18 bases in between. Per the germline V gene, CDR1 is GTSNPN and CDR2 is SVGIG (reference sequence).

This clonotype was detected ten times or more. The chain is built from TRBV6-1 and TRBJ2-4; a weak D match, TRBD1 (5 bases). This CDR3 contains 17 residues. V was shortened by 4 bases and J by 3 bases, with 19 bases between the two germline ends. Germline CDR1 and CDR2: MNHNS and SASEGT. The chain's CDR3 is CASSVPRQGEVKNIQYF. CDR3 bases: TGTGCCAGCAGTGTTCCCCGGCAGGGTGAAGTCAAAAACATTCAGTACTTC.

A few counts support this clonotype. The rearrangement joins TRBV28 to TRBJ2-3; 7 bases agree with TRBD1. This CDR3 spans 15 amino acids. CDR1 and CDR2 (germline): MDHEN, SYDVKM. V gave up 4 bases and J gave up 1 base; unmatched junction bases: 5. In DNA, the CDR3 is TGTGCCAGCAGTTCCCCCGGGACAGGCACAGATACGCAGTATTTT. It is translated as CASSSPGTGTDTQYF.